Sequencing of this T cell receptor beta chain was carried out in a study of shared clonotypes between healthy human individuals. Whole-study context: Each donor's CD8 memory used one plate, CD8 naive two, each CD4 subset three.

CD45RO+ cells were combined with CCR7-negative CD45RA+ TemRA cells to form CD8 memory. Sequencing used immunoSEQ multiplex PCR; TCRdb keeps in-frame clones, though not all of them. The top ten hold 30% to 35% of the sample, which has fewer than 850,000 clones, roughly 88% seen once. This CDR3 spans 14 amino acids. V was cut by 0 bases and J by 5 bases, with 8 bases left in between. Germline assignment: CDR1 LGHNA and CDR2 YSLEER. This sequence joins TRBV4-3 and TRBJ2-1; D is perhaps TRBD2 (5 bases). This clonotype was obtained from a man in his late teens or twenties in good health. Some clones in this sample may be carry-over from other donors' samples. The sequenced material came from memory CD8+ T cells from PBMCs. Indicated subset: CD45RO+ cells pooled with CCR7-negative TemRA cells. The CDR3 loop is CASSQDTGNNEQFF. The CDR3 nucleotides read TGCGCCAGCAGCCAAGATACGGGGAACAATGAGCAGTTCTTC.